What follows are 21 T cell receptor beta chains derived from one specimen sequenced in a study of tumor-infiltrating lymphocytes in oesophageal squamous cell carcinoma. In TCRdb, the PCR reads were re-called with MiXCR into one record per CDR3 protein. Found here are around 20,000 distinct CDR3 sequences, around 40% of them singletons; the top ten hold approximately 19%. Specimen: esophageal tumor tissue. The origin of the receptors is a male donor with esophageal squamous cell carcinoma.

Concerning this clonotype: This likely comes from a read error, as the CDR3 has no conserved phenylalanine or tryptophan at its end. The DNA is left out, because the CDR3 cannot be placed on it with certainty; the CDR3 is given as TCRdb lists it. CDR3 sequence: CASSSRADRGSRGYTFGS. The chain joins TRBV7-6 to TRBJ2-7; whether TRBD1, the table's D call, matches the DNA was not checked. Germline lookup yields CDR1 SGHVS and CDR2 FNYEAQ. The CDR3 length equals 18 residues, ends included.

This clonotype was recorded many times. The CDR3: CASSRSGYPGNEQFF. Written as DNA, the CDR3 is TGTGCCAGCAGTAGGTCAGGGTACCCGGGCAATGAGCAGTTCTTC. The V gene is TRBV27, the J gene TRBJ2-1; a possible D gene is TRBD1 (5 bases). Trimming cost V 5 bases and J 6 bases, with 17 bases left between them. The CDR3 has 15 amino acids. Germline V CDR1 and CDR2: MNHEY, SMNVEV (reference sequence).

This clonotype showed up many times. V is TRBV10-2 and J is TRBJ1-1; D is uncertain. The V and J ends lost 0 bases and 0 bases respectively, with 8 bases between them. CDR3 size: 15 residues. Germline CDR1 reads WSHSY; CDR2 reads SAAADI. CDR3 amino acids: CASSESGLLNTEAFF. The CDR3 region has the DNA TGCGCCAGCAGTGAGTCTGGACTCCTGAACACTGAAGCTTTCTTT.

This clonotype is classed as medium-sized. V and J are TRBV12-3 or TRBV12-4 and TRBJ1-1; D uncertain. CDR3 length: 13 amino acids. V was trimmed by 4 bases and J by 1 base, leaving 7 bases between them. For the CDR3, the DNA is TGTGCCAGCAGTTACGCGGGGAACACTGAAGCTTTCTTT. Translated, it gives CASSYAGNTEAFF.

Concerning this clonotype itself: At one of its ends the junction is not consistent with the germline gene, which may arise from a read error. CDR3 amino acids: CASSSHPTGTEQFF. The CDR3 DNA follows: TGTGCTAGCAGCTCCCATCCTACGGGGACTGAGCAGTTCTTC. The chain has TRBV7-7 and TRBJ2-1; D may match TRBD1 or TRBD2 (5 bases each). CDR1 is SSHAT, CDR2 FNYEAQ, per germline (reference sequence). This CDR3 spans 14 amino acids. Supplemented by reference TRBV7-7 and TRBJ2-1, the full variable domain reads GAGVSQSPRYKVTKRGQDVTLRCDPISSHATLYWYQQALGQGPEFLTYFNYEAQPDKSGLPSDRFSAERPEGSISTLTIQRTEQRDSAMYRCASSSHPTGTEQFFGPGTRLTVL.

This clonotype was found many times. The chain carries TRBV19 and TRBJ1-1; 11 bases match TRBD1. V dropped 7 bases and J dropped 5; count of bases not matched to a gene: 9. The CDR3 runs to 15 residues. Germline V gene data show CDR1 as LNHDA and CDR2 as SQIVND (reference sequence). CDR3 in amino acids: CASTQDRGRRTEAFF. In DNA, the CDR3 is TGTGCCAGTACCCAGGACAGGGGGCGACGGACTGAAGCTTTCTTT.

The rearrangement links TRBV6-5 to TRBJ2-5; TRBD2 matches 8 bases. The J call may be incorrect, as the DNA end agrees better with TRBJ2-1. This CDR3 is built from 15 residues. CDR1 is MNHEY and CDR2 is SVGAGI in the germline V gene. The CDR3, as DNA: TGTGCCAGCAGTTACTCGCCGGGAGGGGCGTATGAGCAGTTCTTC. Its translation is CASSYSPGGAYEQFF.

This clonotype was detected ten times or more. The rearrangement joins TRBV27 to TRBJ2-7, with D hard to call. CDR3 length: 13 residues. Per the germline V gene, CDR1 is MNHEY and CDR2 is SMNVEV (reference sequence). V was trimmed by 4 bases and J by 3 bases, leaving 10 bases between them. CDR3 coding DNA: TGTGCCAGCAGTTATGGCGCTTTCTACGAGCAGTACTTC. Translation gives CASSYGAFYEQYF.

This CDR3 reads CASSLAGFRTDTQYF. In nucleotides, the CDR3 is TGTGCCAGCAGCTTAGCAGGGTTCCGCACAGATACGCAGTATTTT. The rearrangement joins TRBV11-3 to TRBJ2-5; D perhaps matches TRBD1 (5 bases). The end of the DNA fits TRBJ2-3 better, so the J call may be wrong. This CDR3 region has 15 residues. CDR1 SGHNT and CDR2 YENEEA come from the germline V gene.

V usage is TRBV7-9 and J usage is TRBJ1-1, with D perhaps matching TRBD1 (5 bases). This CDR3 is 15 amino acids long. Germline loops: CDR1 SEHNR, CDR2 FQNEAQ (reference sequence). V lost 0 bases to trimming and J lost 0 bases, with 8 bases between them. The DNA for the CDR3 is TGTGCCAGCAGCTTAGCGACAGTCATGAACACTGAAGCTTTCTTT. Translation: CASSLATVMNTEAFF.

This clonotype is medium-sized. The gene calls are TRBV6-6 and TRBJ2-7, with D maybe TRBD2 (5 bases). The V and J ends lost 0 bases and 4 bases respectively, with 13 bases between them. The CDR3 extends over 15 amino acids. The germline V gene has CDR1 MNHNY and CDR2 SVGAGI (reference sequence). CDR3: CASSYSSDLQYEQYF. The CDR3 DNA is TGTGCCAGCAGTTACTCCTCGGACTTACAATACGAGCAGTACTTC.

This clonotype appeared many times. This rearrangement joins TRBV5-1 to TRBJ2-5; the D gene is possibly TRBD1 (5 bases). The V end was cut by 3 bases, the J end by 5 bases, with 11 bases between. There are 13 residues in the CDR3. CDR1 and CDR2 (germline): SGHRS, YFSETQ. The CDR3 loop reads CASSSGARETQYF. The CDR3 nucleotides read TGCGCCAGCAGCTCTGGGGCTCGGGAGACCCAGTACTTC.

This clonotype was seen only a few times. This rearrangement joins TRBV5-1 to TRBJ2-3, with a weak D call TRBD1 (5 bases). CDR1 and CDR2 from the germline V gene are SGHRS and YFSETQ. The length of the CDR3 is 14 residues. Trimming cost V 4 bases and J 2 bases, with 11 bases left between them. In DNA, the CDR3 is TGCGCCAGCAGCCAGGCGACAGTCACAGATACGCAGTATTTT. Its translation: CASSQATVTDTQYF.

V is TRBV7-3 and J is TRBJ2-1; 9 positions match TRBD1. V lost 3 bases and J lost 6; bases outside the gene matches: 9. Germline lookup yields CDR1 SGHTA and CDR2 FQGTGA. The CDR3 covers 16 residues. The CDR3 is CASSLAGTGTRNEQFF. The CDR3 region has the DNA TGTGCCAGCAGCTTGGCCGGGACAGGGACTCGCAATGAGCAGTTCTTC.

CDR3 coding DNA: TGTGCCAGCAGATATTCAGATACGCAGTATTTT. Translated, it gives CASRYSDTQYF. The chain joins TRBV11-2 to TRBJ2-3; no firm D call. Trimming shortened V by 6 bases and J by 4 bases, and 5 bases separated the two germline ends. The CDR3 loop spans 11 amino acids. Germline loops: CDR1 SGHAT, CDR2 FQNNGV.

This clonotype was detected ten times or more. This chain connects TRBV2 to TRBJ2-7, with D perhaps TRBD1 (6 bases). Trimming left V 6 bases short and J 3 bases short, with 12 bases between. CDR1 and CDR2 (germline): SNHLY, FYNNEI. The CDR3 extends over 13 amino acids. The CDR3 sequence is CASRRDTLYEQYF. CDR3 DNA: TGTGCCAGCAGACGGGACACCCTCTACGAGCAGTACTTC.

Judged by abundance, this clonotype is medium-sized. The rearrangement links TRBV24-1 to TRBJ2-1, with 13 bases lining up with TRBD2. The CDR3 is 13 amino acids. Unmatched junction bases numbered 3, after V lost 4 bases and J lost 13 bases. CDR1 KGHDR and CDR2 SFDVKD come from the germline V gene. This chain's CDR3 is CATSEWTSGGQFF. CDR3 bases: TGTGCCACCAGTGAGTGGACTAGCGGGGGCCAGTTCTTC.

This sequence joins TRBV6-6 and TRBJ1-5; D perhaps matches TRBD1 (5 bases). Trimming cost V 5 bases and J 6 bases, with 11 bases left between them. The CDR3 spans 13 residues. Germline CDR1 reads MNHNY; CDR2 reads SVGAGI (reference sequence). The CDR3 DNA reads as TGTGCCAGCAGTAACGACAGAGTTCAGCCCCAGCATTTT. Translated, it gives CASSNDRVQPQHF.

The rearrangement links TRBV12-3 or TRBV12-4 to TRBJ2-1; 8 positions agree with TRBD1. The CDR3 is 14 residues long. V gave up 3 bases and J gave up 10 bases; unmatched junction bases: 8. CDR3 amino acids: CASSFTPQGDEQFF. Written as DNA, the CDR3 is TGTGCCAGCAGTTTCACCCCACAGGGGGACGAGCAGTTCTTC.

The rearrangement joins TRBV7-8 to TRBJ2-5; 10 bases are shared with TRBD2. With V trimmed by 1 base and J by 5 bases, 10 bases remained unmatched. In germline, CDR1 is SGHVS, CDR2 FQNEAQ. CDR3 length equals 17 residues. In DNA, the CDR3 is TGTGCCAGCAGCTTAGTTTCTAGCGGGAGAATCGGGGAGACCCAGTACTTC. It encodes CASSLVSSGRIGETQYF.

This clonotype has at least ten counts. This may arise from a read error, as a much more abundant clone is one base away. The chain joins TRBV12-3 or TRBV12-4 to TRBJ2-5; a weak D match, TRBD1 (5 bases). CDR3 length: 13 amino acids. Trimming took off 3 bases at V and 11 bases at J, with 16 bases between the two ends. The CDR3 DNA is TGTGCCAGCAGTTTTCAGACAGACAATGAGCAGTACTTC. The encoded protein is CASSFQTDNEQYF.